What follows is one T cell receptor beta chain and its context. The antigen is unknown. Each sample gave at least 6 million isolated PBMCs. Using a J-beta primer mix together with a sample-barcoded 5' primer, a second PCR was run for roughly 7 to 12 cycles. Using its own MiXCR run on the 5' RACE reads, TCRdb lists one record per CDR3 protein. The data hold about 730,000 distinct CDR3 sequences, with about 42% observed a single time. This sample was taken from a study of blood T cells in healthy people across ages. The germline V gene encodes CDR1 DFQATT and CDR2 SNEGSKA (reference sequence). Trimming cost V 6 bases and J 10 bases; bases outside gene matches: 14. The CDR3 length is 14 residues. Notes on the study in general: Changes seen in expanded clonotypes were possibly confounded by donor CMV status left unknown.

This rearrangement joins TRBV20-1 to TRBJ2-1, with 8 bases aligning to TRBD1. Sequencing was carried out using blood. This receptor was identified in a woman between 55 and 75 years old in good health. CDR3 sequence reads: CSALPDRGSYEQFF. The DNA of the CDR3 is TGCAGTGCCCTTCCAGACAGGGGCTCCTACGAGCAGTTCTTC.